These 8 T cell receptor beta chains share one sample of origin, sequenced in a study of cytomegalovirus exposure and HLA in healthy donors. The repertoire was sequenced with immunoSEQ multiplex PCR; TCRdb's copy has only in-frame clones and lacks some. The sample consists of about 140,000 clones, approximately 90% of them appearing once. The sample taken for sequencing was PBMCs. The source is a man between 18 and 29 years old in good health and CMV-seropositive.

The chain has TRBV4-2 and TRBJ2-2; 8 bases are a match to TRBD2. The CDR3 extends over 16 amino acids. Per the germline V gene, CDR1 is LGHNA and CDR2 is YNFKEQ. V dropped 3 bases and J dropped 7; count of bases not matched to a gene: 10. CDR3 protein: CASSQVRGGYVGELFF. CDR3 coding DNA: TGTGCCAGCAGCCAGGTCCGGGGGGGCTATGTCGGGGAGCTGTTTTTT.

The V and J genes are TRBV7-9 and TRBJ2-1; unclear D gene. The germline V and J ends were trimmed by 0 bases and 9 bases, with 3 bases remaining between them. In germline, CDR1 is SEHNR, CDR2 FQNEAQ (reference sequence). This CDR3 is 11 amino acids long. This CDR3 reads CASSLAREQFF. In DNA, the CDR3 is TGTGCCAGCAGCTTAGCCCGTGAGCAGTTCTTC.

The chain uses TRBV15 and TRBJ1-2, with D maybe TRBD1 (5 bases). Germline CDR1 LNHNV, CDR2 YYDKDF (reference sequence). Trimming removed 0 bases at V and 3 bases at J, with 8 bases between. The CDR3 extends over 14 amino acids. CDR3 loop: CATSRDLTDYGYTF. Written as DNA, the CDR3 is TGTGCCACCAGCAGAGATCTGACAGACTATGGCTACACCTTC.

This clone came up once. The rearrangement joins TRBV7-8 to TRBJ1-1; a weak D match, TRBD1 (5 bases). V shed 3 bases and J shed 5 bases, with 10 bases lying between them. Germline CDR1 and CDR2: SGHVS and FQNEAQ. CDR3 size: 13 residues. The CDR3: CASSFLSGTEAFF. CDR3 nucleotides: TGTGCCAGCAGCTTCTTGTCAGGGACTGAAGCTTTCTTT.

The V call is TRBV6-4, the J call TRBJ1-6; TRBD1 aligns across 9 bases. The ends lost 5 bases at V and 8 bases at J; junction bases unmatched: 7. The germline V gene encodes CDR1 MRHNA and CDR2 SNTAGT. This CDR3 contains 15 residues. In DNA, the CDR3 is TGTGCCAGCAGTTCCGGGACAGGGATTTATTCACCCCTCCACTTT. Translation gives CASSSGTGIYSPLHF.

The rearrangement joins TRBV11-3 to TRBJ2-2; 10 bases match TRBD2. This CDR3 is 16 amino acids long. Per the germline V gene, CDR1 is SGHNT and CDR2 is YENEEA. The junction had 8 bases not matched to a gene; V was cut back by 5 bases and J by 5 bases. CDR3 amino acids: CASSRIAGGGTGELFF. The CDR3 bases are TGTGCCAGCAGCCGAATAGCGGGAGGAGGAACCGGGGAGCTGTTTTTT.

J is TRBJ2-5 and V is TRBV19; unclear D gene. Trimming took 3 bases from V and 4 from J, leaving 12 bases between them. CDR1 LNHDA and CDR2 SQIVND come from the germline V gene (reference sequence). This CDR3 has 14 residues. The CDR3 sequence is CASSIAPPGETQYF. The CDR3 region has the DNA TGTGCCAGTAGTATCGCGCCTCCGGGAGAGACCCAGTACTTC.

The chain combines TRBV19 with TRBJ2-7, with D tentatively TRBD1 (5 bases). CDR1 is LNHDA and CDR2 is SQIVND in the germline V gene (reference sequence). CDR3 length: 14 amino acids. Trimming removed 1 base at V and 3 bases at J, with 10 bases between. In DNA, the CDR3 is TGTGCCAGTAGTATAGGGACACCATACTACGAGCAGTACTTC. Amino acids: CASSIGTPYYEQYF.